Listed here are 26 T cell receptor beta chains from one sample, sequenced in a study of OX40 agonist ivuxolimab in advanced cancers. Assay used: immunoSEQ multiplex PCR; TCRdb lists only in-frame clones, some missing. The sample records 77,000 or so clones, 92% being singletons. The sequencing here drew on CD4+ or CD8+ T cells sorted from blood, taken in a trial of the OX40 agonist ivuxolimab. The origin of the receptors is an adult with an advanced solid tumor such as melanoma, head and neck, liver or kidney cancer.

The chain joins TRBV27 to TRBJ1-5; weak D call: TRBD1 (5 bases). The CDR3 has 13 residues. The ends were cut back, 2 bases at V and 6 bases at J, with 8 bases in the middle. The germline V gene has CDR1 MNHEY and CDR2 SMNVEV (reference sequence). The CDR3 protein is CASSLQGFQPQHF. DNA of the CDR3: TGTGCCAGCAGTTTACAGGGCTTTCAGCCCCAGCATTTT.

In its sample, this clone was seen a few times. The CDR3 region has the DNA TGTGCCAGCAGCTCCAAATTCTCTGGAAACACCATATATTTT. This translates into CASSSKFSGNTIYF. The chain is built from TRBV5-6 and TRBJ1-3; D gene unclear. Looked up from germline, CDR1 is SGHDT and CDR2 is YYEEEE. V was pared by 3 bases and J by 0 bases, with 7 bases between. The CDR3 runs to 14 residues.

This rearrangement joins TRBV28 to TRBJ2-3; 8 bases fit TRBD2. The CDR3 totals 14 residues. After removal of 6 bases from V and 14 bases from J, the junction contained 16 bases not matched to a gene. CDR1 MDHEN and CDR2 SYDVKM come from the germline V gene. The CDR3: CASSAGTRPATGYF. CDR3 DNA: TGTGCCAGCAGCGCCGGGACTAGGCCCGCCACCGGGTATTTT.

This clone was counted once. This chain joins TRBV5-1 and TRBJ2-1; the D gene is possibly TRBD1 (6 bases). From germline, CDR1 is SGHRS and CDR2 YFSETQ. This CDR3 has 15 amino acids. V lost 1 base and J 5 bases, leaving 13 bases between the germline ends. CDR3 DNA sequence: TGCGCCAGCAGCTTGATGGCAGGGGCGGACAATGAGCAGTTCTTC. Its translation: CASSLMAGADNEQFF.

The J gene is TRBJ2-1, the V gene TRBV5-5; 9 positions agree with TRBD1. This CDR3 has 16 residues. Germline V gives CDR1 SGHKS, CDR2 YYEKEE (reference sequence). J lost 5 bases, V lost 4 bases, and 10 bases had no gene match. The CDR3 here is CASSLTDRGRNNEQFF. CDR3 bases: TGTGCCAGCAGCCTGACGGACAGGGGCCGGAACAATGAGCAGTTCTTC.

The V gene is TRBV5-4, the J gene TRBJ2-3, with 10 bases lining up with TRBD1. This CDR3 spans 18 amino acids. The V gene's germline CDR1 is SGHNT and CDR2 YYREEE (reference sequence). V gave up 4 bases and J gave up 0 bases; unmatched junction bases: 11. This CDR3 is CASSAGQGQGRSTDTQYF. The CDR3 DNA follows: TGTGCCAGCAGCGCGGGTCAGGGACAGGGGCGAAGCACAGATACGCAGTATTTT.

The V gene is TRBV30, the J gene TRBJ2-7; D unresolved. The CDR3 is 11 amino acids. Trimming left V 5 bases short and J 0 bases short, with 5 bases between. Per the germline V gene, CDR1 is GTSNPN and CDR2 is SVGIG (reference sequence). The CDR3 sequence: CAWGFSYEQYF. Written as DNA, the CDR3 is TGTGCCTGGGGCTTCTCCTACGAGCAGTACTTC.

The chain joins TRBV9 to TRBJ2-3, with no clear D. The V gene's germline CDR1 is SGDLS and CDR2 YYNGEE. The length of the CDR3 is 14 residues. V lost 5 bases and J lost 1, with 11 bases in between. CDR3 protein: CASRPAWGTDTQYF. CDR3 sequence (DNA): TGTGCCAGCAGGCCTGCCTGGGGCACAGATACGCAGTATTTT.

The chain employs TRBV19 and TRBJ2-7; 8 bases line up with TRBD1. The CDR3 has 15 amino acids. Germline CDR1 is LNHDA and CDR2 is SQIVND (reference sequence). Trimming cost V 5 bases and J 0 bases; bases outside gene matches: 6. The CDR3 protein is CASSETGASSYEQYF. The CDR3 coding sequence is TGTGCCAGTAGTGAGACAGGGGCGAGCTCCTACGAGCAGTACTTC.

The J gene is TRBJ1-1, the V gene TRBV7-9; no firm D call. The CDR3 loop spans 14 amino acids. Germline V CDR1 and CDR2: SEHNR, FQNEAQ (reference sequence). Trimming left V 6 bases short and J 13 bases short, with 24 bases between. The CDR3 spells CASSPSLGHSYGFF. The CDR3 coding sequence is TGTGCCAGCAGTCCCAGCTTGGGCCACTCCTACGGTTTCTTT.

This chain connects TRBV4-3 to TRBJ2-4; D is uncertain. The V end was cut by 0 bases, the J end by 0 bases, with 12 bases between. The germline V gene has CDR1 LGHNA and CDR2 YSLEER. The CDR3 spans 17 residues. The CDR3 DNA reads as TGCGCCAGCAGCCAAGATTTGCAGTCATTAGCCAAAAACATTCAGTACTTC. Its protein product is CASSQDLQSLAKNIQYF.

The chain recombines TRBV6-5 with TRBJ2-5; 11 bases line up with TRBD1. Germline assignment: CDR1 MNHEY and CDR2 SVGAGI. V dropped 6 bases and J dropped 5; count of bases not matched to a gene: 5. The CDR3 extends over 14 amino acids. The CDR3 sequence: CASRRTGGEETQYF. The CDR3 DNA follows: TGTGCCAGCAGGCGGACAGGGGGCGAGGAGACCCAGTACTTC.

The chain joins TRBV15 to TRBJ2-5, with D perhaps TRBD2 (6 bases). The CDR3 runs 14 residues. Germline CDR1 reads LNHNV; CDR2 reads YYDKDF (reference sequence). V was clipped by 5 bases and J by 1 base, with 11 bases between them. In nucleotides, the CDR3 is TGTGCCACCAGCGCCGGAGGGATCCAAGAGACCCAGTACTTC. Translated: CATSAGGIQETQYF.

The chain combines TRBV5-4 with TRBJ1-2, with unresolved D. The CDR3 contains 13 residues. The ends were cut back, 4 bases at V and 2 bases at J, with 9 bases in the middle. Germline lookup yields CDR1 SGHNT and CDR2 YYREEE (reference sequence). Here the CDR3 DNA reads TGTGCCAGCAGCCGGGTGGCAAACTATGGCTACACCTTC. Its translation is CASSRVANYGYTF.

The rearrangement joins TRBV19 to TRBJ1-1, with D maybe TRBD1 (6 bases). Per germline, CDR1 LNHDA and CDR2 SQIVND (reference sequence). CDR3 length: 16 residues. The V end was cut by 0 bases, the J end by 3 bases, with 14 bases between. CDR3: CASSIDLGGGYTEAFF. CDR3 sequence (DNA): TGTGCCAGTAGTATAGATCTGGGAGGGGGGTACACTGAAGCTTTCTTT.

The chain joins TRBV9 to TRBJ2-5; maybe TRBD1 (5 bases). With 0 bases removed from V and 1 base from J, the gap between germline ends came to 10 bases. There are 15 residues in the CDR3. CDR1 is SGDLS, CDR2 YYNGEE, per germline. CDR3 sequence reads: CASSVVDSLQETQYF. In nucleotides, the CDR3 is TGTGCCAGCAGCGTAGTAGACAGCCTCCAAGAGACCCAGTACTTC.

The V gene is TRBV4-2, the J gene TRBJ2-2; 7 nucleotides line up with TRBD2. CDR1 is LGHNA and CDR2 is YNFKEQ in the germline V gene. The CDR3 length is 17 residues. Trimming at V came to 4 bases and at J to 2 bases, leaving 10 bases not matched to a gene. CDR3 region: CASSLEHQRGNTGELFF. The CDR3 nucleotides read TGTGCCAGCAGCCTAGAACACCAGCGGGGTAACACCGGGGAGCTGTTTTTT.

The genes are TRBV5-1 and TRBJ2-1, with 14 bases aligning to TRBD2. V shed 3 bases and J 8 bases; nucleotides not matched to a gene: 7. CDR3 length: 16 residues. Looked up from germline, CDR1 is SGHRS and CDR2 is YFSETQ. The CDR3 coding sequence is TGCGCCAGCAGCTCACGGACTAGCGGGAGGCGGGATGAGCAGTTCTTC. This encodes CASSSRTSGRRDEQFF.

This chain joins TRBV6-5 and TRBJ1-1, with D perhaps matching TRBD1 (6 bases). CDR3 length: 14 amino acids. The germline V gene encodes CDR1 MNHEY and CDR2 SVGAGI. Trimming removed 8 bases at V and 3 bases at J, with 16 bases between. The CDR3 coding sequence is TGTGCCAGCCGAAACAGGGATACCGACACTGAAGCTTTCTTT. It specifies CASRNRDTDTEAFF.

This chain joins TRBV29-1 and TRBJ1-2; D not resolved. The ends were cut back, 4 bases at V and 5 bases at J, with 11 bases in the middle. Germline V gene lookup returns CDR1 SQVTM and CDR2 ANQGSEA. The CDR3 is 12 residues long. CDR3 protein: CSVVLAGYGYTF. The CDR3 coding sequence is TGCAGCGTTGTGTTGGCAGGTTATGGCTACACCTTC.

This chain links TRBV10-3 with TRBJ2-3; TRBD2 agrees at 9 bases. Germline V lookup: CDR1 ENHRY, CDR2 SYGVKD. V lost 4 bases to trimming and J lost 3 bases; unmatched junction nucleotides: 5. The CDR3 runs to 15 residues. Here the CDR3 DNA reads TGTGCCATCAGTGTTATAGCGGGAGAGACAGATACGCAGTATTTT. This encodes CAISVIAGETDTQYF.

This clone has just one count. The rearrangement links TRBV5-1 to TRBJ1-6; no reliable D call. V lost 4 bases and J 10 bases, leaving 18 bases between the germline ends. The CDR3 is 15 amino acids. Germline V CDR1 and CDR2: SGHRS, YFSETQ. The CDR3 DNA is TGCGCCAGCAGCCCGATCCTTAATGGAGGGTCACCCCTCCACTTT. Translating it yields CASSPILNGGSPLHF.

The chain combines TRBV5-4 with TRBJ2-5, with 15 bases that match TRBD2. From germline, CDR1 is SGHNT and CDR2 YYREEE (reference sequence). V trimming: 5 bases; J trimming: 4 bases; junction bases outside the gene matches: 6. The CDR3 has 16 amino acids. The CDR3: CASSKPGLAGGETQYF. The DNA for the CDR3 is TGTGCCAGCAGTAAGCCGGGACTAGCGGGAGGAGAGACCCAGTACTTC.

This clone has only a few counts. V is TRBV28 and J is TRBJ2-4; the D gene is possibly TRBD2 (5 bases). The germline V gene encodes CDR1 MDHEN and CDR2 SYDVKM. V was pared by 3 bases and J by 8 bases, with 11 bases between. The CDR3 totals 13 residues. For the CDR3, the DNA is TGTGCCAGCAGTTTTACACTAGGAGACATTCAGTACTTC. This encodes CASSFTLGDIQYF.

The V gene is TRBV18, the J gene TRBJ2-2; 7 nucleotides align to TRBD1. This CDR3 contains 17 residues. The germline gives CDR1 KGHSH, CDR2 LQKENI. J was trimmed by 6 bases and V by 1 base; bases with no gene match: 11. Written as DNA, the CDR3 is TGTGCCAGCTCACCACGGGCGGACAGGAACCGAGCCGGGGAGCTGTTTTTT. Translating gives CASSPRADRNRAGELFF.

The chain recombines TRBV7-8 with TRBJ2-7; 8 nucleotides agree with TRBD2. The germline CDR1 and CDR2 sequences are SGHVS and FQNEAQ. The CDR3 spans 16 residues. V lost 5 bases, J lost 0 bases, and 9 bases stayed unmatched. This CDR3 is CASSPRLAQSSYEQYF. In DNA, the CDR3 is TGTGCCAGCAGCCCCCGACTAGCGCAAAGCTCCTACGAGCAGTACTTC.